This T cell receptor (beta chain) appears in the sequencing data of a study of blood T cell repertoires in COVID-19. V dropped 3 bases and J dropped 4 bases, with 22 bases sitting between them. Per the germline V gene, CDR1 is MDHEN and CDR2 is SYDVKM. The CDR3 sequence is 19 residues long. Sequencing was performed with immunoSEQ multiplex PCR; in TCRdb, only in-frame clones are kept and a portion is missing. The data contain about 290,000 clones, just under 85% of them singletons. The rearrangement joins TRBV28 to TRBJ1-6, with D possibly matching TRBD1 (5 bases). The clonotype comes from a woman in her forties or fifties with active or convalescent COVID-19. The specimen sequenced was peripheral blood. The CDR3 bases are TGTGCCAGCAGTTTTGGGAGGGGAACCTTACTTTCTTATAATTCACCCCTCCACTTT. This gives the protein CASSFGRGTLLSYNSPLHF.